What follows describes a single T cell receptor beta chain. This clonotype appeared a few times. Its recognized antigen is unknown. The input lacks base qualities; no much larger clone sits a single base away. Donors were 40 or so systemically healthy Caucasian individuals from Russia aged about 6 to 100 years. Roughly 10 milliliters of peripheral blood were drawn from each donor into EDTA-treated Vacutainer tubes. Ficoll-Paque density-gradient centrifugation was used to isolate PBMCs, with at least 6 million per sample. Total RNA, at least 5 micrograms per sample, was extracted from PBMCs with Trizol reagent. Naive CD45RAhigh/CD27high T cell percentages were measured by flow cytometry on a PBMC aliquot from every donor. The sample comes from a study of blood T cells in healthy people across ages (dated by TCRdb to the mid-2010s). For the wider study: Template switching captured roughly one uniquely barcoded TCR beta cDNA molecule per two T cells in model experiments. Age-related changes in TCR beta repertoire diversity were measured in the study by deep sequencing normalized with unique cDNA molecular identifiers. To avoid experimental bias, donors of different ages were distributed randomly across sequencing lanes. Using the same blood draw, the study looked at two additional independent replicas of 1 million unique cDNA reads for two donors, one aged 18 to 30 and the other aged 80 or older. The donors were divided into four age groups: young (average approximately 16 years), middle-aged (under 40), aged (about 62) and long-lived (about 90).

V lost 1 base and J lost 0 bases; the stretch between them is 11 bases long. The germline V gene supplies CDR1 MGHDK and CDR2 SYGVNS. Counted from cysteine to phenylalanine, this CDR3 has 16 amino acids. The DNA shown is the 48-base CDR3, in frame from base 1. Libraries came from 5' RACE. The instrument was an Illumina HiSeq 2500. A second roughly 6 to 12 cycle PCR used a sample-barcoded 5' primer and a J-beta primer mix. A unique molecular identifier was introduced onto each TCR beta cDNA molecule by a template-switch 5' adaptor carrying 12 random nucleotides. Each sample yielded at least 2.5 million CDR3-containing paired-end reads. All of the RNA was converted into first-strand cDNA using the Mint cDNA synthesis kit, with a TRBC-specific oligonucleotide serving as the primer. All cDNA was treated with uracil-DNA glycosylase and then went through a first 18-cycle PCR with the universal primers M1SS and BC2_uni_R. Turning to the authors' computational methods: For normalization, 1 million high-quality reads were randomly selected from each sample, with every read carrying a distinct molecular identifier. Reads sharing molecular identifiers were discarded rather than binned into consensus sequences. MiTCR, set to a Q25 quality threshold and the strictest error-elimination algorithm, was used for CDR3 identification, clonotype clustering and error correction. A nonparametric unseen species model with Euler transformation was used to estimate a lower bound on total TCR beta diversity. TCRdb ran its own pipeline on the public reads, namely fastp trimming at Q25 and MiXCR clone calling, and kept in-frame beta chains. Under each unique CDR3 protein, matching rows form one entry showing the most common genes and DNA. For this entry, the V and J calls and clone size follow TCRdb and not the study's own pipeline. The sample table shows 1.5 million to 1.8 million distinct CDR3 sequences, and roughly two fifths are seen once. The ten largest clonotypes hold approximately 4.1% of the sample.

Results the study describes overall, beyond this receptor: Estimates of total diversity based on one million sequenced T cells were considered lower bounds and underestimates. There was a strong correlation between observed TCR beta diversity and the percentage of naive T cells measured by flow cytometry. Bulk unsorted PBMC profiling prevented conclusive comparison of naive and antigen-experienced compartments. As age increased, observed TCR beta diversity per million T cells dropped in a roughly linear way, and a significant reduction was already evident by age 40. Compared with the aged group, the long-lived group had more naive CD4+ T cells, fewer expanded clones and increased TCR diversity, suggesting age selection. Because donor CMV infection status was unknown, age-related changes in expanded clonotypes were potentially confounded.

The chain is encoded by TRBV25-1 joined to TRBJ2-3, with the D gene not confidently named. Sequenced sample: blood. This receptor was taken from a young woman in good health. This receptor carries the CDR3 CASSESAIRSTDTQYF. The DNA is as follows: TGTGCCAGCAGTGAATCAGCGATACGAAGCACAGATACGCAGTATTTT.